These T cell receptor beta chains were read from a single sample in a study of blood T cell repertoires in COVID-19. Sequencing used immunoSEQ multiplex PCR; TCRdb keeps in-frame clones, though not all of them. The table records tens of thousands of clones, roughly 84% of them present only once. The specimen sequenced was peripheral blood. The receptors were sampled from an elderly man with acute or convalescent COVID-19. The CDR3 runs from the conserved cysteine through the conserved F or W. The D gene is left open where the match is weak. Rows give clone size only sometimes, using once, few, many, or a class for an expanded clone.

CDR3nt	CDR3aa	v_gene	d_gene	abundance	j_gene
TGTGCCAGCAGTTACTCGACAGGTTATGGCTACACCTTC	CASSYSTGYGYTF	TRBV6-5	NA	NA	TRBJ1-2
TGTGCCAGTAGTTCCGAAGACAGGGGGCGAAATGAGCAGTTCTTC	CASSSEDRGRNEQFF	TRBV19	TRBD1	NA	TRBJ2-1
TGTGCCAGCAGCCAAGCAGGGTTGGGTTCGCCCGCCCACACAGATACGCAGTATTTT	CASSQAGLGSPAHTDTQYF	TRBV3-1/TRBV3-2	NA	once	TRBJ2-3
TGTGCCAGCAGACCGCCCGGGACTAGCGACACAGATACGCAGTATTTT	CASRPPGTSDTDTQYF	TRBV7-9	TRBD2	NA	TRBJ2-3
TGTGCCAGCAGCTTATTGAGCGCCGGGGAGCTGTTTTTT	CASSLLSAGELFF	TRBV7-9	NA	NA	TRBJ2-2
TGTGCCAGCAGCTTAGCGGGGCTGAACGTGAACACTGAAGCTTTCTTT	CASSLAGLNVNTEAFF	TRBV7-2	NA	few	TRBJ1-1
TGTGCCAGCAGCCCCACCCTATGGACAGGGTTGGAGACCCAGTACTTC	CASSPTLWTGLETQYF	TRBV7-8	TRBD1	NA	TRBJ2-5
TGCGCCAGCAGCTTGTGGACCTCTAGCGTAAACAATGAGCAGTTCTTC	CASSLWTSSVNNEQFF	TRBV5-1	NA	few	TRBJ2-1
TGTGCCAGCAGTTTAGGAATACGGACAGGGCAAGGCAATGAGCAGTTCTTC	CASSLGIRTGQGNEQFF	TRBV28	TRBD1	NA	TRBJ2-1
TGTGCCAGCAGCCAAGCTAGCGGAACTTTCTACGAGCAGTACTTC	CASSQASGTFYEQYF	TRBV3-1/TRBV3-2	TRBD2	NA	TRBJ2-7
TGTGCCAGCAGCTTGGGGCCAGGACTAGCGGGACCCTCCTACAATGAGCAGTTCTTC	CASSLGPGLAGPSYNEQFF	TRBV7-6	TRBD2	NA	TRBJ2-1
TGTGCCAGCAGCTTCGGAGGGGCCAGGGAACAGCCCCAGCATTTT	CASSFGGAREQPQHF	TRBV5-4	NA	NA	TRBJ1-5
TGTGCCACCAGTGACCCCCTTGACAGTAACTATGGCTACACCTTC	CATSDPLDSNYGYTF	TRBV24-1	NA	NA	TRBJ1-2
TGTGCCACCCGGGGAGGCTCCTATAATTCACCCCTCCACTTT	CATRGGSYNSPLHF	TRBV2	NA	NA	TRBJ1-6
TGTGCCACCAGTGACCCCGGGACTAGCGGGAGCAATGAGCAGTTCTTC	CATSDPGTSGSNEQFF	TRBV24-1	TRBD2	NA	TRBJ2-1
TGTGCCAGCAGCTTGGGACTAGCGGGGGGGAACACCGGGGAGCTGTTTTTT	CASSLGLAGGNTGELFF	TRBV7-2	TRBD2	NA	TRBJ2-2
TGTGCCAGCAGCGTAACTAGCGGGAATGGAGAGACCCAGTACTTC	CASSVTSGNGETQYF	TRBV9	TRBD2	NA	TRBJ2-5
TGTGCCAGCTCACCCGCTCCGCGTGGAAACACCATATATTTT	CASSPAPRGNTIYF	TRBV18	NA	few	TRBJ1-3
TGTGCCAGCAGCGCCCGGACAGATAAAATTCAAGAGACCCAGTACTTC	CASSARTDKIQETQYF	TRBV9	NA	NA	TRBJ2-5
TGTGCCAGCACTATGTTGACAGGAGAAAATTCACCCCTCCACTTT	CASTMLTGENSPLHF	TRBV7-9	NA	once	TRBJ1-6
TGTGCCAGCACCGAGGTAGCGGGAGGCCTTGGCATTCAGTACTTC	CASTEVAGGLGIQYF	TRBV7-2	TRBD2	NA	TRBJ2-4
TGTGCCAGCAGTCAACTAGCGGGGGCCTACAATGAGCAGTTCTTC	CASSQLAGAYNEQFF	TRBV6-2/TRBV6-3	TRBD2	NA	TRBJ2-1
TGCGCCAGCAGCCGTGCGTCAGGGTTAGGTTTGCACGAGCAGTACTTC	CASSRASGLGLHEQYF	TRBV4-1	NA	NA	TRBJ2-7
TGTGCCAGCTCACAACTCGACAGGGATAGCCTCTCTGGAAACACCATATATTTT	CASSQLDRDSLSGNTIYF	TRBV18	TRBD1	NA	TRBJ1-3
TGCGCCAGCAGCTATGGACAGAGCTCTGGAAACACCATATATTTT	CASSYGQSSGNTIYF	TRBV5-1	NA	NA	TRBJ1-3